This TCR beta chain was captured by sequencing in a study of PD-1 blockade in classical Hodgkin lymphoma. Study at large: Patients received nivolumab 3 mg/kg intravenously every 2 weeks. The study's findings and limits: Newly diagnosed patients had baseline TCR diversity that was reportedly lower than that of healthy donors. CD4+ TCR diversity, unlike CD8+, climbed significantly by C4D1.

Time point of the sample: cycle 4 day 1 (C4D1), after less than 7 weeks of nivolumab. All patients relapsed after autologous stem cell transplantation, and brentuximab vedotin exposure varied. Using magnetic negative selection, the CD4+ T cells were separated out of thawed PBMCs. Best responses included complete response and partial response; otherwise, the best response was progressive disease. Method: immunoSEQ multiplex PCR; TCRdb's copy keeps in-frame clones and lacks some. The sample consists of 15,000 to 20,000 clones, 65% to 80% of them appearing once. V was shortened by 3 bases and J by 2 bases, with 13 bases between the two germline ends. This CDR3 comprises 15 residues. In germline, CDR1 is SGHAT, CDR2 FQNNGV. About this clone itself: What it binds is not known.

The sequenced sample was CD4+ T cells from blood, obtained before the fourth cycle of nivolumab. The chain employs TRBV11-2 and TRBJ1-2, with a weak D call TRBD1 (5 bases). The receptor's source is a human donor with classical Hodgkin lymphoma. The CDR3 DNA reads as TGTGCCAGCAGCTTGGGGACCACTTCCAACTATGGCTACACCTTC. Encoded protein: CASSLGTTSNYGYTF.